The clone carrying this T cell receptor beta chain was recorded a few times. The antigen remains undetermined. The data belong to a study of T cell repertoires in cytomegalovirus infection. Whole-study findings and limits: Within the response measured ex vivo, HLA-C-restricted CMV-specific TCR beta clonotypes were dominant.

The CDR3 runs 15 residues. Trimming cost V 5 bases and J 1 base, with 17 bases left between them. The germline gives CDR1 DFQATT, CDR2 SNEGSKA (reference sequence). Each CDR3 protein gets one entry after TCRdb re-called the reads with MiXCR. Here the sample spans some 700,000 distinct CDR3 sequences, 33% being singletons. Here the sequenced sample was cultured PBMCs, taken from culture after CMV antigen stimulation. The V gene is TRBV20-1, the J gene TRBJ1-1; D perhaps matches TRBD1 (6 bases). The origin of this receptor is a human donor in good health (CMV status not recorded). Some clones in this sample may be carry-over from other donors' samples. The chain's CDR3 is CSAPSAGGGNTEAFF. The CDR3 region has the DNA TGCAGTGCTCCCTCCGCGGGGGGCGGGAACACTGAAGCTTTCTTT.